This T cell receptor (beta chain) originates from a study of blood T cell repertoires in COVID-19. Study as a whole: The analysed material was cDNA or gDNA that came from T cells, B-cell-depleted T cells, or PBMCs.

The CDR3 spans 15 residues. Germline assignment: CDR1 GTSNPN and CDR2 SVGIG (reference sequence). J was trimmed by 5 bases and V by 3 bases; bases with no gene match: 7. Original processing notes: How many nucleated cells were present was estimated from reference gene primer amplification. Method: immunoSEQ multiplex PCR; TCRdb's copy keeps in-frame clones and lacks some. Clonal size and the V and J genes are those of that table, whereas D and trimming came from the DNA. The data show around 40,000 clones, nearly 90% seen once. Enrolment of Seattle patients took place during active infection, and they were followed longitudinally. This clone was detected only once.

The chain has TRBV30 and TRBJ1-2; 12 bases match TRBD1. This sequence was found in a man aged 60 to 75 with COVID-19, enrolled during active disease. Sequencing used peripheral blood. The CDR3 protein is CAWSRGTGGPYGYTF. The CDR3 DNA sequence: TGTGCCTGGAGCAGGGGGACAGGGGGCCCTTATGGCTACACCTTC.